The 32 T cell receptor beta chains below were found in one sample sequenced in a study of T cells in Graves' hyperthyroidism and ophthalmopathy. Template material for amplifying TCR beta CDR3 regions consisted of RNA transcripts. Researchers ran a first-round RT-PCR on the TCR CDR3 using the HTBI primer set. One entry per CDR3 protein results from TCRdb running MiXCR on the multiplex PCR reads. The repertoire has fewer than 250,000 distinct CDR3 sequences, approximately 16% of them found once; the top ten carry less than 35%. What was sequenced was blood. These receptor sequences come from a woman between 18 and 30 years old with Graves' ophthalmopathy.

This clonotype has a count of ten or more. This rearrangement joins TRBV27 to TRBJ1-2, with TRBD1 matching over 8 bases. The CDR3 is made up of 15 amino acids. Per germline, CDR1 MNHEY and CDR2 SMNVEV (reference sequence). Trimming cost V 5 bases and J 4 bases; bases outside gene matches: 9. The CDR3 coding sequence is TGTGCCAGCAGTCCCCGGGTTGGGACAGGCTATGGCTACACCTTC. Translation: CASSPRVGTGYGYTF.

This clonotype was picked up a small number of times. CDR3 in DNA: TGTGCCAGCAGCGTAGCAGGTCGGCACACAGATACGCAGTATTTT. It encodes CASSVAGRHTDTQYF. The genes are TRBV9 and TRBJ2-3; D remains ambiguous. CDR3 length: 15 residues. Trimming took off 0 bases at V and 2 bases at J, with 10 bases between the two ends. Germline CDR1 is SGDLS and CDR2 is YYNGEE.

This clonotype was counted between two and nine times. The chain joins TRBV7-8 to TRBJ2-5, with TRBD2 identical over 11 bases. Germline V gene data show CDR1 as SGHVS and CDR2 as FQNEAQ. Trimming at V came to 0 bases and at J to 4 bases, leaving 13 bases not matched to a gene. The CDR3 is 19 amino acids. The CDR3, as DNA: TGTGCCAGCAGCTTAGCGCGGATTAGCGGGAGGGCCTTGAGAGAGACCCAGTACTTC. Amino acid sequence: CASSLARISGRALRETQYF.

The sample holds many counts of this clonotype. The V and J genes are TRBV28 and TRBJ2-1; D is perhaps TRBD1 or TRBD2 (7 bases each). The CDR3 has 15 amino acids. Trimming pared 3 bases from V and 9 bases from J, leaving 18 bases between. Germline-derived CDR1 and CDR2 are MDHEN and SYDVKM. This CDR3 is CASSLGRGGRFEQFF. CDR3 sequence (DNA): TGTGCCAGCAGTTTGGGCAGGGGGGGACGGTTTGAGCAGTTCTTC.

This clonotype showed up just a few times. Sequence at one end of the junction differs from germline and may be a read error. This rearrangement joins TRBV7-2 to TRBJ2-7; 9 bases match TRBD2. The CDR3 consists of 17 residues. The germline gives CDR1 SGHTA, CDR2 FQGNSA. The CDR3 sequence is CASNLGDPERGAYEQYF. DNA for the CDR3: TGTGCCAGCAACTTAGGGGACCCCGAGCGGGGGGCCTACGAGCAGTACTTC.

V and J are TRBV18 and TRBJ2-7; 9 bases agree with TRBD1. Germline CDR1 reads KGHSH; CDR2 reads LQKENI. This CDR3 has 15 amino acids. With V trimmed by 6 bases and J by 3 bases, 9 bases remained unmatched. The CDR3 nucleotides are TGTGCCAGCTCGCCCACCGGGACAGGGATCTACGAGCAGTACTTC. Residues: CASSPTGTGIYEQYF.

The CDR3 region is CASSIAQSPNYGYTF. The CDR3 DNA follows: TGTGCCAGTAGTATTGCACAGAGTCCTAACTATGGCTACACCTTC. J is TRBJ1-2 and V is TRBV19; no clear D gene. V shed 3 bases and J shed 0 bases, with 11 bases lying between them. CDR1 is LNHDA and CDR2 is SQIVND in the germline V gene (reference sequence). The CDR3 totals 15 residues.

This clonotype was seen many times. J is TRBJ1-5 and V is TRBV20-1; D might be TRBD1 (6 bases). The germline V gene has CDR1 DFQATT and CDR2 SNEGSKA (reference sequence). The V end was cut by 3 bases, the J end by 3 bases, with 15 bases between. This CDR3 region has 15 residues. The CDR3 sequence is CSASGGLVINQPQHF. Here the CDR3 DNA reads TGCAGTGCTAGCGGGGGGCTCGTAATCAATCAGCCCCAGCATTTT.

Note on this clonotype: Given a much more abundant clone one base away, this may be a read error. The V and J genes are TRBV10-3 and TRBJ2-2, with a possible D match to TRBD1 (5 bases). Between the trimmed V and J ends, which lost 4 bases and 5 bases, there was a span of 14 bases. Germline V gene lookup returns CDR1 ENHRY and CDR2 SYGVKD. The CDR3 consists of 15 residues. The CDR3 loop reads CAISVQGGSTGELFF. CDR3 in DNA: TGTGCCATCAGTGTGCAGGGCGGTTCGACCGGGGAGCTGTTTTTT.

This clonotype was detected ten times or more. The chain is built from TRBV20-1 and TRBJ2-7, with 9 bases that match TRBD2. Trimming took 1 base from V and 2 from J; bases not matched to a gene: 9. The CDR3 has 16 amino acids. In germline, CDR1 is DFQATT, CDR2 SNEGSKA (reference sequence). The CDR3 region is CSARGGRLAVPYEQYF. CDR3 DNA: TGCAGTGCTAGAGGGGGGAGACTAGCGGTACCCTACGAGCAGTACTTC.

The J gene is TRBJ1-1, the V gene TRBV6-6; no clear D gene. Germline V gives CDR1 MNHNY, CDR2 SVGAGI (reference sequence). V was pared by 0 bases and J by 1 base, with 6 bases between. The CDR3 covers 14 residues. Written as DNA, the CDR3 is TGTGCCAGCAGTTACTCGAACAGGAACACTGAAGCTTTCTTT. This gives the protein CASSYSNRNTEAFF.

For this clonotype: Just one base apart from a much larger clone, this may be a read error. The chain links TRBV24-1 to TRBJ2-2; 7 bases align to TRBD1. The germline V gene has CDR1 KGHDR and CDR2 SFDVKD. This CDR3 contains 18 residues. In nucleotides, the CDR3 is TGTGTCACCAGTGACCCCCCAAAGGGGGCGCTGAACACCGGGGAGCTGTTTTTT. This gives the protein CVTSDPPKGALNTGELFF.

This clonotype was seen many times. J is TRBJ2-3 and V is TRBV10-3; 7 bases align to TRBD1. The CDR3 is 14 amino acids. Trimming at V came to 3 bases and at J to 4 bases, leaving 4 bases not matched to a gene. Germline CDR1 ENHRY, CDR2 SYGVKD. CDR3 coding DNA: TGTGCCATCAGTGACAGGGGGAAGGCAGATACGCAGTATTTT. Translating it yields CAISDRGKADTQYF.

This chain joins TRBV14 and TRBJ2-3, with TRBD2 identical over 9 bases. Trimming cost V 4 bases and J 5 bases; bases outside gene matches: 13. The CDR3 length is 17 residues. Per the germline V gene, CDR1 is SGHDN and CDR2 is FVKESK. The CDR3: CASSPFRVAGAGDTQYF. The CDR3 DNA reads as TGTGCCAGCAGCCCCTTTAGGGTAGCGGGGGCCGGAGATACGCAGTATTTT.

This clonotype was picked up many times. The chain carries TRBV5-1 and TRBJ2-1; the match to TRBD1 covers 7 bases. Trimming at V came to 2 bases and at J to 0 bases, leaving 2 bases not matched to a gene. Per the germline V gene, CDR1 is SGHRS and CDR2 is YFSETQ. The CDR3 length is 15 residues. The CDR3 DNA follows: TGCGCCAGCAGCTTACAGGGGAGCTCCTACAATGAGCAGTTCTTC. It specifies CASSLQGSSYNEQFF. The full variable domain, completed using reference TRBV5-1 and TRBJ2-1, is KAGVTQTPRYLIKTRGQQVTLSCSPISGHRSVSWYQQTPGQGLQFLFEYFSETQRNKGNFPGRFSGRQFSNSRSEMNVSTLELGDSALYLCASSLQGSSYNEQFFGPGTRLTVL.

This clonotype was recorded a few times. The V and J genes are TRBV9 and TRBJ2-2; no reliable D call. V dropped 3 bases and J dropped 1 base, with 7 bases sitting between them. The CDR3 length is 14 residues. Germline V CDR1 and CDR2: SGDLS, YYNGEE. CDR3 protein: CASSALQNTGELFF. The CDR3 bases are TGTGCCAGCAGCGCCCTACAGAACACCGGGGAGCTGTTTTTT.

This clonotype was observed many times. The V and J genes are TRBV24-1 and TRBJ1-2; 8 nucleotides agree with TRBD1. Germline assignment: CDR1 KGHDR and CDR2 SFDVKD. J was trimmed by 5 bases and V by 4 bases; bases with no gene match: 8. The length of the CDR3 is 15 residues. CDR3 in amino acids: CATSDSLGQAYGYTF. DNA for the CDR3: TGTGCCACCAGTGACTCCTTGGGACAGGCGTATGGCTACACCTTC.

This clonotype was found a few times. The V and J genes are TRBV5-4 and TRBJ2-1, with D perhaps TRBD2 (6 bases). This CDR3 spans 14 amino acids. V was cut by 4 bases and J by 2 bases, with 10 bases left in between. Germline CDR1 and CDR2: SGHNT and YYREEE (reference sequence). The CDR3 DNA reads as TGTGCCAGCAGCGCTGCTAGCGCCTACAATGAGCAGTTCTTC. Translated: CASSAASAYNEQFF.

As regards this clonotype: This clone may be a read error of a much larger clone one base away. The chain employs TRBV5-1 and TRBJ2-3, with a weak D call TRBD1 (5 bases). The CDR3 is made up of 15 amino acids. CDR1 is SGHRS, CDR2 YFSETQ, per germline. With 3 bases removed from V and 4 bases from J, the gap between germline ends came to 15 bases. CDR3 in DNA: TGCGCCAGCAGCTCGGCAGGGATCCCCGCAGATACGCAGTATTTT. This translates into CASSSAGIPADTQYF.

This clonotype has ten or more counts. The chain links TRBV6-1 to TRBJ1-1; D may be TRBD1 (6 bases). V was shortened by 6 bases and J by 6 bases, with 8 bases between the two germline ends. Germline V gene lookup returns CDR1 MNHNS and CDR2 SASEGT. This CDR3 is built from 11 residues. The CDR3 bases are TGTGCCAGCAGGCGGACAGCTGAAGCTTTCTTT. The encoded protein is CASRRTAEAFF.

The CDR3 nucleotides are TGTGCCAGCAGCCAGTCGGGACGGAGTGGTGGCTACACCTTC. Amino acids: CASSQSGRSGGYTF. The J gene is TRBJ1-2, the V gene TRBV16, with D tentatively TRBD1 (5 bases). V lost 3 bases to trimming and J lost 7 bases, with 15 bases between them. Germline values: CDR1 KGHSY, CDR2 FQNENV. The length of the CDR3 is 14 residues.

This clonotype was seen at least ten times. This chain links TRBV6-1 with TRBJ1-1; D possibly corresponds to TRBD1 (5 bases). This CDR3 contains 13 residues. V was pared by 3 bases and J by 1 base, with 6 bases between. Germline CDR1 reads MNHNS; CDR2 reads SASEGT. Here the CDR3 DNA reads TGTGCCAGCAGTGATGGACAGAACACTGAAGCTTTCTTT. Translating gives CASSDGQNTEAFF.

This clonotype was counted between two and nine times. CDR3 nucleotide sequence: TGTGCCAGCGAGACTCTGGGACTAGCGAACACCGGGGAGCTGTTTTTT. Translating gives CASETLGLANTGELFF. J is TRBJ2-2 and V is TRBV19; TRBD2 aligns across 8 bases. The CDR3 covers 16 residues. CDR1 and CDR2 from the germline V gene are LNHDA and SQIVND (reference sequence). V shed 9 bases and J 0 bases; nucleotides not matched to a gene: 9.

This clonotype was counted at least ten times. The CDR3 coding sequence is TGTGCCAGCAGCGAGACTAGCGGGGTCTACAATGAGCAGTTCTTC. Translating gives CASSETSGVYNEQFF. The chain carries TRBV7-2 and TRBJ2-1; TRBD2 matches 11 bases. V was pared by 5 bases and J by 3 bases, with 3 bases of the junction left unmatched. Germline V gene lookup returns CDR1 SGHTA and CDR2 FQGNSA. The CDR3 contains 15 residues.

The chain joins TRBV29-1 to TRBJ2-7; TRBD2 matches at 14 bases. This CDR3 contains 16 residues. The trim removed 6 bases at V and 7 bases at J, leaving 14 bases unmatched. Germline CDR1 SQVTM, CDR2 ANQGSEA. The CDR3 sequence: CSVSYPGTSGGTEQYF. The CDR3 region has the DNA TGCAGCGTCTCCTACCCCGGGACTAGCGGGGGCACGGAGCAGTACTTC.

This chain links TRBV3-1 with TRBJ1-3; 9 nucleotides line up with TRBD1. Germline lookup yields CDR1 LGHDT and CDR2 YNNKEL (reference sequence). V lost 5 bases and J lost 4; bases outside the gene matches: 6. The CDR3 is 15 residues long. The CDR3 bases are TGTGCCAGCAGCACCTGGACAGGGGACGGAAACACCATATATTTT. This sequence encodes CASSTWTGDGNTIYF. Looking up the rest from reference TRBV3-1 and TRBJ1-3 gives the full variable domain: DTAVSQTPKYLVTQMGNDKSIKCEQNLGHDTMYWYKQDSKKFLKIMFSYNNKELIINETVPNRFSPKSPDKAHLNLHINSLELGDSAVYFCASSTWTGDGNTIYFGEGSWLTVV.

This clonotype showed up many times. The rearrangement joins TRBV28 to TRBJ1-4; tentative D call: TRBD1 (5 bases). Trimming took 5 bases from V and 6 from J, leaving 13 bases between them. The length of the CDR3 is 14 residues. Germline V gene data show CDR1 as MDHEN and CDR2 as SYDVKM. CDR3 region: CASSGTGSDEKLFF. In DNA, the CDR3 is TGTGCCAGCAGTGGGACGGGTAGTGATGAAAAACTGTTTTTT.

This clonotype was seen many times. The chain combines TRBV28 with TRBJ2-2; 11 nucleotides line up with TRBD2. CDR3 length: 17 residues. J gave up 2 bases and V 0 bases, and 2 bases lay outside the gene matches. Germline assignment: CDR1 MDHEN and CDR2 SYDVKM. Written as DNA, the CDR3 is TGTGCCAGCAGTTTATGGGGACTAGCGGATAACACCGGGGAGCTGTTTTTT. It codes for CASSLWGLADNTGELFF.

This clonotype was seen repeatedly, ten times or more. V gene TRBV12-3 or TRBV12-4 combines with J gene TRBJ2-3, with D unclear. With 3 bases removed from V and 6 bases from J, the gap between germline ends came to 10 bases. The CDR3 length is 13 residues. The chain's CDR3 is CASSFPIEDTQYF. The CDR3 DNA reads TGTGCCAGCAGTTTCCCGATAGAGGATACGCAGTATTTT.

This clonotype has a single count. The chain carries TRBV7-9 and TRBJ2-2, with 9 nucleotides matching TRBD1. Germline V gene sequence: CDR1 SEHNR, CDR2 FQNEAQ (reference sequence). This CDR3 has 18 residues. With 4 bases clipped from V and 2 bases from J, the junction kept 11 bases outside the gene matches. The CDR3 reads CASSSSPGQGRNTGELFF. The CDR3 DNA follows: TGTGCCAGCAGCTCTTCCCCGGGACAGGGAAGAAACACCGGGGAGCTGTTTTTT.

This clonotype occurred many times. V usage is TRBV7-2 and J usage is TRBJ1-1, with a possible D match to TRBD1 (6 bases). This CDR3 has 14 residues. Trimming cost V 5 bases and J 6 bases, with 16 bases left between them. Germline V CDR1 and CDR2: SGHTA, FQGNSA. The CDR3 DNA follows: TGTGCCAGCAGCCCCACCCGGGGGGCGGCTGAAGCTTTCTTT. This codes for CASSPTRGAAEAFF.

In its sample, this clonotype was seen many times. The genes are TRBV20-1 and TRBJ1-1; D is perhaps TRBD1 (5 bases). The V end lost 3 bases, the J end lost 6 bases, and 14 bases lay between the germline ends. Germline V gene data show CDR1 as DFQATT and CDR2 as SNEGSKA (reference sequence). The CDR3 spans 13 residues. CDR3 region: CSASQGAVSEAFF. The DNA for the CDR3 is TGCAGTGCTAGTCAGGGAGCCGTGTCTGAAGCTTTCTTT.